This TCR beta chain was captured in a study of blood T cells in healthy people across ages. Study results and caveats: Naive T cell percentage strongly correlated with TCR beta diversity.

With a J-beta primer mix and a sample-barcoded 5' primer, a second PCR ran about 6 to 11 cycles. TCRdb fed the 5' RACE reads into MiXCR, producing one record per CDR3 protein. The sample records about 1 million distinct CDR3 sequences, 45% being singletons. In regard to this clonotype: Its antigen is undetermined.

V shed 3 bases, J shed 6 bases, and the junction held 2 bases outside the gene matches. Germline V lookup: CDR1 SNHLY, CDR2 FYNNEI. The CDR3 is 13 amino acids. The specimen was blood. The TCR was taken from an older woman in good health. The chain combines TRBV2 with TRBJ1-2, with 9 bases identical to TRBD1. In DNA form, the CDR3 reads TGTGCCAGCAGTGACGGGACAGGGCATGGCTACACCTTC. It encodes CASSDGTGHGYTF.